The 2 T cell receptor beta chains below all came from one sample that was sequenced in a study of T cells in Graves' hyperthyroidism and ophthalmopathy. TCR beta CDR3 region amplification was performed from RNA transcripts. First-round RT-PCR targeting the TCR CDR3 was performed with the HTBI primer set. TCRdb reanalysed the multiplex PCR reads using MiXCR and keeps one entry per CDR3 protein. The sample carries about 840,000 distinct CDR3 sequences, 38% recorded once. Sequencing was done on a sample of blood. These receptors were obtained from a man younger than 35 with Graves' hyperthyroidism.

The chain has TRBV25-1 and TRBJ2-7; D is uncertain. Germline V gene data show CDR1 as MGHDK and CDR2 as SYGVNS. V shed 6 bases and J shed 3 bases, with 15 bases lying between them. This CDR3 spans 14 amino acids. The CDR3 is CASSPTYTYYEQYF. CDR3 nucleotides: TGTGCCAGCAGCCCTACTTACACATACTACGAGCAGTACTTC.

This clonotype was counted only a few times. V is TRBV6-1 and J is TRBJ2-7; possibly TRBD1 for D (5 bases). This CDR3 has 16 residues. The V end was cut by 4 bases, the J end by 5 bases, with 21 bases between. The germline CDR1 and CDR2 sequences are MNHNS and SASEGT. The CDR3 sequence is CASSALSSRGADEQYF. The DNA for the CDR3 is TGTGCCAGCAGTGCCCTCAGCAGTAGGGGCGCGGACGAGCAGTACTTC.